This is a list of T cell receptor beta chains from one sample in a study of T cell repertoires in cytomegalovirus infection. TCRdb reprocessed the reads via MiXCR and lists one record per CDR3 protein. The table has fewer than 550,000 distinct CDR3 sequences, around 11% seen once; the top ten hold approximately 10%. The sequencing input was PBMCs. The receptor set was obtained from a human donor in good health (CMV status not recorded). Some clones in this sample may be carry-over from other donors' samples. Both conserved end residues are part of each CDR3. A D gene is named only where the DNA matches it firmly. Some rows mark clone size as missing; the rest say once, few, many or name a class of expanded clone.

>TRBV6-1|TRBD1|TRBJ2-5|many
CASSPDRGLRETQYF
TGTGCCAGCAGTCCCGACAGGGGGCTGAGGGAGACCCAGTACTTC
>TRBV20-1|TRBD2|TRBJ2-2|-
CSALTSGGEETGELFF
TGCAGTGCGCTTACTAGCGGGGGGGAGGAAACCGGGGAGCTGTTTTTT
>TRBV12-3/TRBV12-4|TRBD1|TRBJ1-5|-
CASSRPGGSNQPQHF
TGTGCCAGCAGCCGACCAGGGGGCAGCAATCAGCCCCAGCATTTT
>TRBV6-1|TRBD2|TRBJ2-1|-
CASREREGYNEQFF
TGTGCCAGCAGGGAGAGGGAGGGGTACAATGAGCAGTTCTTC
>TRBV19|TRBD1|TRBJ2-6|many
CASTTRQGIGANVLTF
TGTGCCAGTACAACCCGACAGGGAATTGGGGCCAACGTCCTGACTTTC
>TRBV25-1|-|TRBJ2-1|many
CASSEYVVTRYSYNEQFF
TGTGCCAGCAGTGAATATGTTGTCACCAGGTATTCCTACAATGAGCAGTTCTTC
>TRBV12-5|-|TRBJ1-2|many
CASGQSRRENYGYTF
TGTGCTAGTGGTCAGTCGCGCAGGGAAAACTATGGCTACACCTTC
>TRBV25-1|TRBD1|TRBJ1-6|few
CASSGGRRQGQYNSPLHF
TGTGCCAGCAGTGGAGGACGCCGACAGGGGCAGTATAATTCACCCCTCCACTTT
>TRBV12-5|-|TRBJ2-2|-
CASGEGDGELFF
TGTGCTAGTGGCGAGGGGGACGGGGAGCTGTTTTTT
>TRBV20-1|TRBD1|TRBJ1-2|many
CSARPGQGIGGYTF
TGCAGTGCTAGACCGGGACAGGGAATTGGTGGCTACACCTTC
>TRBV7-6|TRBD2|TRBJ2-1|many
CASSLTSGRWVEQFF
TGTGCCAGCAGCTTGACTAGCGGGAGATGGGTTGAGCAGTTCTTC
>TRBV30|-|TRBJ1-2|many
CAWSLSSGGYTF
TGTGCCTGGAGTCTTTCTTCGGGTGGCTACACCTTC
>TRBV6-1|-|TRBJ2-5|many
CASSEALSGQETQYF
TGTGCCAGCAGTGAAGCGCTAAGCGGACAAGAGACCCAGTACTTC
>TRBV28|-|TRBJ2-7|few
CASSLSAATYF
TGTGCCAGCAGTTTATCGGCAGCTACGTACTTC
>TRBV11-2|TRBD1|TRBJ1-2|-
CASSLNRGRIQNYGYTF
TGTGCCAGCAGCTTGAACAGGGGGAGAATACAAAACTATGGCTACACCTTC
>TRBV12-3/TRBV12-4|-|TRBJ2-1|-
CASSPTGLREQFF
TGTGCCAGCAGCCCCACGGGGTTGCGTGAGCAGTTCTTC
>TRBV6-1|-|TRBJ1-6|many
CASREEGAGRSPLHF
TGTGCCAGTAGGGAGGAAGGGGCCGGGAGGTCACCCCTCCACTTT
>TRBV7-2|TRBD2|TRBJ2-1|many
CASSLPLAGGSNEQFF
TGTGCCAGCAGCCTCCCACTTGCGGGAGGGTCCAATGAGCAGTTCTTC
>TRBV6-5|TRBD1|TRBJ1-6|-
CASSRGQGGHSPLHF
TGTGCCAGCAGTCGGGGACAGGGCGGCCATTCACCCCTCCACTTT
>TRBV12-3/TRBV12-4|-|TRBJ1-2|few
CASSLDRFYGYTF
TGTGCCAGCAGTTTAGACAGATTCTATGGCTACACCTTC
>TRBV6-1|TRBD1|TRBJ1-6|many
CATATGIDYNSPLHF
TGTGCCACCGCGACAGGGATTGATTATAATTCACCCCTCCACTTT
>TRBV29-1|-|TRBJ1-2|many
CSVERPGGAGVYGYTF
TGCAGCGTTGAAAGGCCCGGAGGCGCAGGGGTCTATGGCTACACCTTC
>TRBV24-1|-|TRBJ2-5|many
CATSDQNTGFLQETQYF
TGTGCCACCAGTGACCAGAATACAGGGTTCCTCCAAGAGACCCAGTACTTC
>TRBV6-1|TRBD2|TRBJ2-4|many
CASRTGTSDIQYF
TGTGCCAGCAGGACCGGGACTAGCGACATTCAGTACTTC
>TRBV12-3/TRBV12-4|-|TRBJ1-6|-
CASSFAWAGNSPLHF
TGTGCCAGCAGTTTCGCATGGGCGGGTAATTCACCCCTCCACTTT
>TRBV28|-|TRBJ2-7|many
CASSLHLTSTYEQYF
TGTGCCAGCAGTTTACATTTAACCTCAACCTACGAGCAGTACTTC
>TRBV20-1|-|TRBJ1-2|once
CSAIQGTGTDGYTF
TGCAGTGCTATTCAGGGGACGGGAACGGATGGCTACACCTTC
>TRBV6-1|-|TRBJ1-2|-
CASEQDNYGYTF
TGTGCCAGCGAACAGGATAACTATGGCTACACCTTC
>TRBV7-9|-|TRBJ2-1|many
CASSLSTFGVNEQFF
TGTGCCAGCAGCCTTAGCACCTTCGGGGTGAATGAGCAGTTCTTC
>TRBV6-1|-|TRBJ2-5|many
CASSEGGGFGETQYF
TGTGCCAGCAGTGAAGGTGGCGGATTCGGGGAGACCCAGTACTTC
>TRBV29-1|-|TRBJ2-2|-
CSGRGYTGELFF
TGCAGCGGCCGGGGGTACACCGGGGAGCTGTTTTTT
>TRBV20-1|-|TRBJ1-1|-
CSPLRGNTEAFF
TGCAGTCCTTTAAGGGGGAACACTGAAGCTTTCTTT
>TRBV19|-|TRBJ1-5|few
CASWPLSQPQHF
TGTGCCAGTTGGCCCCTCAGTCAGCCCCAGCATTTT
>TRBV7-2|TRBD1|TRBJ1-2|many
CASSLGQSGDRAYGYTF
TGTGCCAGCAGCTTAGGCCAATCGGGGGACAGGGCCTATGGCTACACCTTC
>TRBV28|TRBD2|TRBJ2-7|-
CASSFDASGTYEQYF
TGTGCCAGCAGTTTTGACGCTAGCGGGACGTACGAGCAGTACTTC
>TRBV14|-|TRBJ2-2|many
CASSQVGGFGGELFF
TGTGCCAGCAGCCAAGTCGGCGGGTTCGGCGGGGAGCTGTTTTTT
>TRBV2|-|TRBJ2-1|many
CASSEAAPSNPSSYNEQFF
TGTGCCAGCAGTGAAGCTGCCCCTTCTAACCCTAGCTCCTACAATGAGCAGTTCTTC